Described below is a single T cell receptor beta chain sequence and its context. V trimming: 2 bases; J trimming: 2 bases; junction bases outside the gene matches: 3. Per the germline V gene, CDR1 is SGHAT and CDR2 is FQNNGV. CDR3 length equals 15 residues. The sample originates from a study of control samples from healthy donors and cancer patients. Only in-frame clones appear in the TCRdb table, and some are missing; sequencing was by immunoSEQ multiplex PCR. The sample includes more than 100,000 clones, approximately 92% of them seen just once. The material sequenced was blood. The TCR sequence derives from a man younger than 35 in good health. This chain links TRBV11-2 with TRBJ2-3, with TRBD2 matching over 8 bases. The CDR3 sequence is CASSLLAGFTDTQYF. The CDR3 DNA reads TGTGCCAGCAGCTTATTAGCGGGATTCACAGATACGCAGTATTTT.